Reported below is one T cell receptor (beta chain). This may come from a read error, since a much larger clone is one base off. The source of the sample is a study of glioma-infiltrating T cells. Amplification of TCR alpha and beta CDR3 regions from RNA used iRepertoire nested multiplex PCR. TCRdb ran MiXCR on the multiplex PCR reads and lists one entry per CDR3 protein. Among about 130,000 distinct CDR3 sequences listed, 23% were seen once. V lost 11 bases and J lost 0, with 8 bases in between. Germline values: CDR1 SGHDN, CDR2 FVKESK. The CDR3 consists of 12 residues. The origin of this receptor is a human donor with low-grade glioma or glioblastoma, undergoing nonglioma brain surgery, or in good health (not recorded which). The chain is built from TRBV14 and TRBJ2-1, with unresolved D. The sequencing input was glioma tissue, nonneoplastic brain tissue, or PBMCs (not recorded which). The CDR3 DNA is TGTGCCGGCGGAATCTCCTACAATGAGCAGTTCTTC. Its translation: CAGGISYNEQFF.